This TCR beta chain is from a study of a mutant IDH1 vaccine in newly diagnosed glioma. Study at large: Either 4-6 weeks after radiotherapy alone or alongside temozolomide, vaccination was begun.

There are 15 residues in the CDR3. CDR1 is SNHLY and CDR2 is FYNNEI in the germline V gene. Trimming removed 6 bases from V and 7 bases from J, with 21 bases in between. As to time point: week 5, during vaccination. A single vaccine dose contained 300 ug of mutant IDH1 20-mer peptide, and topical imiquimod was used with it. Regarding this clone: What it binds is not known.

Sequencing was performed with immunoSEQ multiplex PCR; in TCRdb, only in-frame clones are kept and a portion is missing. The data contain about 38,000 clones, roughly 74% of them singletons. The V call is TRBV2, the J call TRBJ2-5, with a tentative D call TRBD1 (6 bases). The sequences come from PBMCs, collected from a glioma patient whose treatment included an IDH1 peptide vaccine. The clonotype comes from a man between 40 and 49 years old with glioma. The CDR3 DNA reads TGTGCCAGCAGCGCAACAGGGAAAGGAACGGGGACCCAGTACTTC. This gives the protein CASSATGKGTGTQYF.